What follows describes a single T cell receptor beta chain. Per the germline V gene, CDR1 is MNHEY and CDR2 is SVGEGT. Unmatched junction bases numbered 7, after V lost 5 bases and J lost 7 bases. The CDR3 extends over 15 amino acids. This entry comes from a study of response to subunit inactivated influenza vaccine. TCRdb ran MiXCR on the RT-PCR reads and lists one entry per CDR3 protein. The profile shows 500,000 to 550,000 distinct CDR3 sequences, 6.5% to 8% of them singletons. The source was PBMCs from blood, collected around 25 months after vaccination. This receptor was identified in a man aged 45-69 years who received an inactivated influenza vaccine. V gene TRBV6-2 or TRBV6-3 combines with J gene TRBJ1-6, with 8 bases aligning to TRBD1. The CDR3 DNA reads TGTGCCAGCAGTGCCGGACAGGGAACAAATTCACCCCTCCACTTT. The encoded protein is CASSAGQGTNSPLHF.